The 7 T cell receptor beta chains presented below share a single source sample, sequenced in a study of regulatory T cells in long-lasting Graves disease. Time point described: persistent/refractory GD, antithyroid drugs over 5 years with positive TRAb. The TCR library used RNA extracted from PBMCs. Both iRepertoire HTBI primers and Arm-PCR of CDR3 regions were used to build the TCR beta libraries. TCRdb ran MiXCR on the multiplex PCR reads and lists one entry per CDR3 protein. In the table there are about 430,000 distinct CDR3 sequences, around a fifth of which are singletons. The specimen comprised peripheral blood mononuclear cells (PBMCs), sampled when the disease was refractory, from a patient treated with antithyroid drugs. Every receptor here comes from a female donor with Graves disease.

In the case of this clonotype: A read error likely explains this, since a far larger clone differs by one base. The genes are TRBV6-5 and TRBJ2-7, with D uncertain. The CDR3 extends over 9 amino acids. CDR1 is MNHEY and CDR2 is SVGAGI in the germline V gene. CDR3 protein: CASSYGQYF. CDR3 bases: TGTGCCAGCAGCTACGGGCAGTACTTC.

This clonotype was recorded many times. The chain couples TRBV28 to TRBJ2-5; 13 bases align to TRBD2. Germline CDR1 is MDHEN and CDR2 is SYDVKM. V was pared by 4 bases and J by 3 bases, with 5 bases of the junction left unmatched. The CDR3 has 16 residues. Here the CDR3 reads CASSYPGLAGEETQYF. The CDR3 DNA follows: TGTGCCAGCAGTTACCCAGGACTAGCGGGAGAAGAGACCCAGTACTTC.

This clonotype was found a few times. CDR3 in DNA: TGTGCCAGCAGCCTCCGCCAGTACCAAGAGACCCAGTACTTC. As protein: CASSLRQYQETQYF. The chain uses TRBV3-1 and TRBJ2-5; no definite D call. Germline lookup yields CDR1 LGHDT and CDR2 YNNKEL (reference sequence). This CDR3 is built from 14 residues. V gave up 4 bases and J gave up 0 bases, with 9 bases separating them.

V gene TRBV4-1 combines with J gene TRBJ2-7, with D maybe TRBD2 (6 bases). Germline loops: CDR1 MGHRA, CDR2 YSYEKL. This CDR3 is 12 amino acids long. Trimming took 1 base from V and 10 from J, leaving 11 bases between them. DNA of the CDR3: TGCGCCAGCAGCCAAGCGGGAGCGGAACAGTACTTC. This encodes CASSQAGAEQYF.

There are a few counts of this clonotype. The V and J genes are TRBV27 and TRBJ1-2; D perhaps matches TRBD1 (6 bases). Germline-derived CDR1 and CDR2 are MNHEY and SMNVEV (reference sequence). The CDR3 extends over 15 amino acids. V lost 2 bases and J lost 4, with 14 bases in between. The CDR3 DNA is TGTGCCAGCAGTTTACGCGACAGGCCAACCTATGGCTACACCTTC. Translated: CASSLRDRPTYGYTF.

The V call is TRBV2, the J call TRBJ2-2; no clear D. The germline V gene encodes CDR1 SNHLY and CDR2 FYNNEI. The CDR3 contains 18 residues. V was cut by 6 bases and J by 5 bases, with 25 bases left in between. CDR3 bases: TGTGCCAGCAGCCCCTCCCCCAAGCGCCCCTCGTGGACCGGGGAGCTGTTTTTT. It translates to CASSPSPKRPSWTGELFF.

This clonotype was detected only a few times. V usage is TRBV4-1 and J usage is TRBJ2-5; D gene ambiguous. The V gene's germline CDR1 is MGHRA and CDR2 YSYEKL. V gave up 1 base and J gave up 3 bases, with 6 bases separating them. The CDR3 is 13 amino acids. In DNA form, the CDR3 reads TGCGCCAGCAGCCAAGCACGGGAAGAGACCCAGTACTTC. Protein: CASSQAREETQYF.